These 20 T cell receptor beta chains were sequenced from one sample in a study of Graves' ophthalmopathy and Graves' hyperthyroidism. Amplification of TCR beta CDR3 regions used RNA transcripts. HTBI primers primed a first-round RT-PCR, and a second-round multiplex PCR followed. TCRdb fed the multiplex PCR reads into MiXCR, producing one record per CDR3 protein. The sample lists 900,000 to 1,200,000 distinct CDR3 sequences; about two fifths were seen once. Sequencing was carried out using peripheral blood or thyroid tissue (not recorded which). Receptors were obtained from an adult man with Graves' hyperthyroidism.

The chain combines TRBV2 with TRBJ1-6; TRBD1 is a possible D gene (5 bases). The CDR3 runs to 16 residues. Between the trimmed V and J ends, which lost 1 base and 3 bases, there was a span of 10 bases. Looked up from germline, CDR1 is SNHLY and CDR2 is FYNNEI. The CDR3 DNA reads TGTGCCAGCAGTGAAGGGCGACAGCTCTATAATTCACCCCTCCACTTT. Translation: CASSEGRQLYNSPLHF.

This clonotype was recorded at least ten times. The chain uses TRBV5-1 and TRBJ1-2, with a weak D call TRBD1 (5 bases). V lost 3 bases, J lost 4 bases, and 16 bases lay in between. This CDR3 has 15 residues. Germline CDR1 reads SGHRS; CDR2 reads YFSETQ. CDR3 sequence reads: CASSSRGAGSYGYTF. The CDR3 DNA is TGCGCCAGCAGCTCGAGGGGAGCAGGGTCCTATGGCTACACCTTC.

The chain employs TRBV12-3 or TRBV12-4 and TRBJ1-5; D is undetermined. The germline V and J ends were trimmed by 3 bases and 14 bases, with 11 bases remaining between them. The CDR3 length is 11 residues. This CDR3 is CASSFQSREHF. In DNA, the CDR3 is TGTGCCAGCAGTTTCCAATCCCGCGAGCATTTT.

This clonotype was detected a few times. The chain joins TRBV6-5 to TRBJ2-7; the match to TRBD2 covers 8 bases. The CDR3 loop spans 14 amino acids. Germline V gives CDR1 MNHEY, CDR2 SVGAGI. V was clipped by 6 bases and J by 1 base; unmatched bases: 5. In nucleotides, the CDR3 is TGTGCCAGCAGAAGGGAGCGGGGGTCCTACGAGCAGTACTTC. Protein sequence: CASRRERGSYEQYF.

This rearrangement joins TRBV25-1 to TRBJ2-5; the match to TRBD2 covers 7 bases. CDR3 length: 15 residues. Germline-derived CDR1 and CDR2 are MGHDK and SYGVNS. After removal of 6 bases from V and 5 bases from J, the junction contained 12 bases not matched to a gene. CDR3 nucleotide sequence: TGTGCCAGCAGGCCCGGGACTGCGGGAGCGGAGACCCAGTACTTC. Its translation is CASRPGTAGAETQYF.

V is TRBV6-1 and J is TRBJ1-5, with D possibly matching TRBD1 (5 bases). Trimming stripped 11 bases from V and 5 bases from J, with 19 bases between. The CDR3 sequence is 14 residues long. CDR1 and CDR2 (germline): MNHNS, SASEGT. CDR3 nucleotide sequence: TGTGCCGTAGGTCGGGACGAAGTTCATCAGCCCCAGCATTTT. Translating gives CAVGRDEVHQPQHF.

This clonotype was seen at least ten times. CDR3 amino acids: CASSLVRSEAQETQYF. The CDR3 DNA is TGTGCCAGCAGCTTAGTTAGGTCGGAGGCACAAGAGACCCAGTACTTC. This rearrangement joins TRBV7-8 to TRBJ2-5; D might be TRBD2 (5 bases). This CDR3 spans 16 amino acids. V dropped 1 base and J dropped 2 bases, with 14 bases sitting between them. Germline assignment: CDR1 SGHVS and CDR2 FQNEAQ.

The rearrangement links TRBV6-1 to TRBJ1-2; D may be TRBD1 (6 bases). Germline assignment: CDR1 MNHNS and CDR2 SASEGT. CDR3 length equals 14 residues. V lost 5 bases and J lost 4, with 14 bases in between. CDR3 sequence (DNA): TGTGCCAGCAGTTCGATACAGGGTACCTATGGCTACACCTTC. Its translation is CASSSIQGTYGYTF.

This clonotype was detected many times. The rearrangement joins TRBV6-6 to TRBJ1-2; D remains ambiguous. CDR1 and CDR2 from the germline V gene are MNHNY and SVGAGI (reference sequence). CDR3 length equals 12 residues. V lost 2 bases and J lost 8, with 9 bases in between. For the CDR3, the DNA is TGTGCCAGCAGTTACAGGGTAGACGGCTACACCTTC. This sequence encodes CASSYRVDGYTF.

This clonotype occurred once. The J gene is TRBJ1-2, the V gene TRBV6-1; D is ambiguous. Germline CDR1 and CDR2: MNHNS and SASEGT. CDR3 length: 9 residues. With 6 bases removed from V and 8 bases from J, the gap between germline ends came to 4 bases. The CDR3 spells CASRQGYTF. The CDR3 DNA follows: TGTGCCAGCAGGCAGGGCTACACCTTC.

This chain uses TRBV29-1 with TRBJ2-2; either TRBD1 or TRBD2 may supply D (6 bases each). The CDR3 length is 15 residues. CDR1 and CDR2 (germline): SQVTM, ANQGSEA. V lost 1 base to trimming and J lost 1 base, with 10 bases between them. The CDR3 is CSVEAGARNTGELFF. DNA for the CDR3: TGCAGCGTTGAAGCGGGGGCCAGGAACACCGGGGAGCTGTTTTTT.

With regard to this clonotype: This may arise from a read error, as a much more abundant clone is one base away. This chain joins TRBV5-1 and TRBJ1-5; 10 bases are a match to TRBD1. This CDR3 contains 15 residues. In germline, CDR1 is SGHRS, CDR2 YFSETQ. With V trimmed by 3 bases and J by 5 bases, 5 bases remained unmatched. CDR3 region: CASSWGTGVDQPQHF. The CDR3 bases are TGCGCCAGCAGCTGGGGGACAGGGGTAGATCAGCCCCAGCATTTT.

This clonotype has more than one count but fewer than ten. Since a much larger clone is just one base distant, this may be a read error. The rearrangement joins TRBV7-6 to TRBJ2-7; 7 bases fit TRBD1. Germline CDR1 and CDR2: SGHVS and FNYEAQ. This CDR3 contains 13 residues. Trimming removed 7 bases from V and 6 bases from J; junction bases left unmatched: 9. This chain's CDR3 is CASTSRGWCEQYF. The CDR3 region has the DNA TGTGCCAGCACCTCCAGGGGGTGGTGCGAGCAGTACTTC.

Comment on this clonotype: Sequence at one end of the junction differs from germline and may be a read error. V gene TRBV10-2 combines with J gene TRBJ2-7; D remains ambiguous. Germline V gene lookup returns CDR1 WSHSY and CDR2 SAAADI. The CDR3 length is 14 residues. DNA of the CDR3: TGTGCCAGCAGTTATTCAGTCCGCGGCTACGAGCAGTACTTC. Translating it yields CASSYSVRGYEQYF.

This clonotype was detected only once. CDR3 sequence: CASSVDVGLLQHF. As DNA, the CDR3 is TGTGCCAGCAGCGTAGACGTGGGGCTGCTCCAGCATTTT. V usage is TRBV9 and J usage is TRBJ1-5, with a possible D match to TRBD1 (5 bases). V dropped 0 bases and J dropped 12 bases, with 13 bases sitting between them. The CDR3 is 13 residues long. CDR1 and CDR2 (germline): SGDLS, YYNGEE.

This clonotype has a count of ten or more. This chain joins TRBV20-1 and TRBJ2-7; D gene uncertain. Germline V lookup: CDR1 DFQATT, CDR2 SNEGSKA (reference sequence). V was pared by 0 bases and J by 3 bases, with 12 bases between. CDR3 length: 14 residues. This chain's CDR3 is CSARDPGIIYEQYF. The CDR3 DNA reads as TGCAGTGCTAGAGATCCGGGCATAATCTACGAGCAGTACTTC.

V and J are TRBV5-1 and TRBJ1-1; the D gene is possibly TRBD1 (5 bases). Germline CDR1 reads SGHRS; CDR2 reads YFSETQ. Deletions cut 2 bases from V and 0 bases from J, with 11 bases between. The CDR3 is made up of 15 amino acids. CDR3 sequence reads: CASSLEGVLNTEAFF. CDR3 bases: TGCGCCAGCAGCTTAGAAGGGGTTTTGAACACTGAAGCTTTCTTT.

This clonotype appeared many times. The V and J genes are TRBV29-1 and TRBJ1-4; 11 bases are a match to TRBD1. This CDR3 contains 14 residues. Germline lookup yields CDR1 SQVTM and CDR2 ANQGSEA. J was trimmed by 5 bases and V by 3 bases; bases with no gene match: 2. As DNA, the CDR3 is TGCAGCGTTGACGGACAGGGGGCGAATGAAAAACTGTTTTTT. This codes for CSVDGQGANEKLFF.

For this clonotype: Relative to the germline gene, one junction end is altered; a read error may explain this. V and J are TRBV7-2 and TRBJ1-4; the D is unclear. CDR1 and CDR2 (germline): SGHTA, FQGNSA. The CDR3 spans 13 residues. In DNA form, the CDR3 reads TGTGCCAGCAGCTTAGCGCCGGGCGAGAAACTGCTTTTT. This gives the protein CASSLAPGEKLLF. The full variable domain, its missing parts supplied by reference TRBV7-2 and TRBJ1-4, is GAGVSQSPSNKVTEKGKDVELRCDPISGHTALYWYRQSLGQGLEFLIYFQGNSAPDKSGLPSDRFSAERTGGSVSTLTIQRTQQEDSAVYLCASSLAPGEKLLFGSGTQLSVL.

The chain recombines TRBV7-9 with TRBJ1-4; D possibly corresponds to TRBD1 (5 bases). The CDR3 is made up of 14 amino acids. V lost 6 bases, J lost 6 bases, and 14 bases lay in between. Germline V gene lookup returns CDR1 SEHNR and CDR2 FQNEAQ (reference sequence). The CDR3 DNA reads as TGTGCCAGCAGTTTCCCTCGGACACATGAAAAACTGTTTTTT. This encodes CASSFPRTHEKLFF.